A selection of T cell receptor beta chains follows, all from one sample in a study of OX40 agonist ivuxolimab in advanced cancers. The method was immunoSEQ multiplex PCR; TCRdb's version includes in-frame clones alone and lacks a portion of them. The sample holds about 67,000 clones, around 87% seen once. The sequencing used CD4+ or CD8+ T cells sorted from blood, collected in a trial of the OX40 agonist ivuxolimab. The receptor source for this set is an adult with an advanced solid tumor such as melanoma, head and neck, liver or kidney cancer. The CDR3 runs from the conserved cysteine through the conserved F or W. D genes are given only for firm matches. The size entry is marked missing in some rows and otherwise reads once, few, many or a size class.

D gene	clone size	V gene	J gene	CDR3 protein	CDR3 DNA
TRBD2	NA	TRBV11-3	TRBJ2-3	CASSLRGGLRTDTQYF	TGTGCCAGCAGCCTACGGGGAGGGCTTCGCACAGATACGCAGTATTTT
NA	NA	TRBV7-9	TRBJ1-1	CASSLVSGHTEAFF	TGTGCCAGCAGCTTAGTTTCGGGGCACACTGAAGCTTTCTTT
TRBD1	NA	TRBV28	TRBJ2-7	CASSSTGTGGNEQYF	TGTGCCAGCAGTTCGACCGGGACAGGGGGCAACGAGCAGTACTTC
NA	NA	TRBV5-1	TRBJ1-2	CASSLAANPVSGYTF	TGCGCCAGCAGCTTGGCCGCAAATCCCGTGAGTGGCTACACCTTC
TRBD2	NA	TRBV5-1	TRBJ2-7	CASSFIAGGPGDEQYF	TGCGCCAGCAGCTTTATAGCGGGGGGGCCGGGTGACGAGCAGTACTTC
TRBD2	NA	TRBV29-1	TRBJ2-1	CSVGGYGGRVYNEQFF	TGCAGCGTTGGGGGTTATGGCGGGAGGGTCTACAATGAGCAGTTCTTC
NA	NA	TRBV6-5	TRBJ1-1	CASTQNTEAFF	TGTGCCAGCACCCAGAACACTGAAGCTTTCTTT
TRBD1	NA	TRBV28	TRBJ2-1	CAAGTGVMGEQFF	TGTGCCGCCGGGACAGGGGTGATGGGTGAGCAGTTCTTC
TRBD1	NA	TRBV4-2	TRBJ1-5	CASSQQDREVNQPQHF	TGTGCCAGCAGCCAACAGGACAGGGAGGTCAATCAGCCCCAGCATTTT
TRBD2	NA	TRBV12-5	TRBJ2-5	CASGPGTSGTPGTQYF	TGTGCTAGTGGTCCGGGGACTAGCGGGACCCCAGGGACCCAGTACTTC
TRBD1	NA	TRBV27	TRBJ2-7	CASKPAGQGSYEQYF	TGTGCCAGCAAGCCCGCGGGACAGGGATCCTACGAGCAGTACTTC
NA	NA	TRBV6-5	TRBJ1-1	CASSPYKGSGTEAFF	TGTGCCAGCAGTCCCTACAAGGGCAGTGGCACTGAAGCTTTCTTT
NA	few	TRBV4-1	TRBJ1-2	CASSLAGGYTF	TGCGCCAGCAGCCTCGCGGGGGGCTACACCTTC
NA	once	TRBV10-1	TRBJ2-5	CASSAESQETQYF	TGCGCCAGCAGTGCAGAAAGCCAAGAGACCCAGTACTTC
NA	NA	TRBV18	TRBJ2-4	CASSPTAGGPQYF	TGTGCCAGCTCACCAACCGCCGGAGGCCCCCAGTACTTC
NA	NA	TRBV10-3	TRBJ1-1	CAISDGLNTEAFF	TGTGCCATCAGTGATGGTCTGAACACTGAAGCTTTCTTT
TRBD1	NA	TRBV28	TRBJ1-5	CASSLFGLGGTESNQPQHF	TGTGCCAGCAGTTTATTTGGTCTCGGTGGGACAGAAAGCAATCAGCCCCAGCATTTT
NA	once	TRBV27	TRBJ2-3	CASNLATGSNTDTQYF	TGTGCCAGCAACCTAGCGACAGGGAGTAACACAGATACGCAGTATTTT
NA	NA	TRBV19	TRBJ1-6	CASSTPNGRLHF	TGTGCCAGTAGTACCCCAAATGGCCGCCTCCACTTT
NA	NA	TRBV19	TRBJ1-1	CASSSDSNLNTEAFF	TGTGCCAGTAGTTCGGACAGCAACTTGAACACTGAAGCTTTCTTT
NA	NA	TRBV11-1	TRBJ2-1	CASSLSSGAANEQFF	TGTGCCAGCAGCTTATCGAGCGGAGCCGCCAATGAGCAGTTCTTC
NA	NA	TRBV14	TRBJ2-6	CASSHVGNSGANVLTF	TGTGCCAGCAGCCACGTGGGAAACTCTGGGGCCAACGTCCTGACTTTC
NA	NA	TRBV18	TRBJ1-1	CASSPRSGTLNTEAFF	TGTGCCAGCTCACCGCGTTCCGGGACGCTGAACACTGAAGCTTTCTTT
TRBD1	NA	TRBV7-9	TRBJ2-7	CASSFSTGANEQYF	TGTGCCAGCAGTTTTTCTACAGGGGCCAACGAGCAGTACTTC
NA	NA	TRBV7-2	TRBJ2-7	CASSPRGLAYEQYF	TGTGCCAGCAGTCCCCGGGGGTTGGCCTACGAGCAGTACTTC
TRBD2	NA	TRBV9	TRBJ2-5	CASSVGRRVAGSQETQYF	TGTGCCAGCAGCGTAGGTCGTAGAGTAGCGGGGTCCCAAGAGACCCAGTACTTC
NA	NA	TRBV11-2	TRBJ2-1	CASTPSRDNEQFF	TGTGCCAGCACCCCCAGCCGTGACAATGAGCAGTTCTTC
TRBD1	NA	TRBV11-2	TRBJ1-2	CASSSQGAGGYTF	TGTGCCAGCAGCTCCCAGGGGGCGGGCGGCTACACCTTC
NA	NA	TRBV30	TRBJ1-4	CAWSAGLNNEKLFF	TGTGCCTGGAGCGCCGGACTGAATAATGAAAAACTGTTTTTT
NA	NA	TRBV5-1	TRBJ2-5	CASSFGQEQETQYF	TGCGCCAGCAGCTTCGGCCAGGAGCAAGAGACCCAGTACTTC
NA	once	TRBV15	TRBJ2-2	CATSRDRVTGELFF	TGTGCCACCAGCAGAGACAGGGTCACCGGGGAGCTGTTTTTT